A selection of T cell receptor beta chains follows, all from one sample in a study of cytomegalovirus exposure and HLA in healthy donors. Profiling relied on immunoSEQ multiplex PCR, and the TCRdb table lists in-frame clones only, not all of them. The repertoire holds 140,000 to 150,000 clones, with more than 9.5% as singletons. The sequencing sample was made of PBMCs. Receptor source: a man aged 45-60 years in good health and CMV-seronegative. CDR3s include the opening cysteine and the closing phenylalanine or tryptophan. The D gene is left open where the match is weak. Rows may omit the clone size; those that give it use once, few, many or a size class.

V gene	clone size	J gene	D gene	CDR3 protein	CDR3 DNA
TRBV6-1	NA	TRBJ1-2	TRBD1	CASSGYVGRGTYGYTF	TGTGCCAGCAGTGGATACGTTGGCAGGGGGACCTATGGCTACACCTTC
TRBV6-1	NA	TRBJ2-6	TRBD2	CASSDGGGGLRANVLTF	TGTGCCAGCAGTGACGGCGGGGGGGGTCTCCGGGCCAACGTCCTGACTTTC
TRBV27	NA	TRBJ2-1	NA	CASSPQGYNEQFF	TGTGCCAGCAGTCCGCAGGGTTACAATGAGCAGTTCTTC
TRBV6-6	few	TRBJ1-3	NA	CASSPSSGNTIYF	TGTGCCAGCAGTCCCAGCTCTGGAAACACCATATATTTT
TRBV19	NA	TRBJ2-5	NA	CASSIWQGDETQYF	TGTGCCAGTAGTATATGGCAGGGCGACGAGACCCAGTACTTC
TRBV5-1	NA	TRBJ1-1	NA	CASSDPGTEAFF	TGCGCCAGCAGCGACCCGGGGACTGAAGCTTTCTTT
TRBV6-6	NA	TRBJ2-7	TRBD1	CASRGTVDSYEQYF	TGTGCCAGCAGAGGGACAGTAGACTCCTACGAGCAGTACTTC
TRBV11-2	few	TRBJ2-3	TRBD1	CASTTRQGALSTDTQYF	TGTGCCAGCACCACAAGACAGGGGGCGCTTTCAACAGATACGCAGTATTTT
TRBV5-1	NA	TRBJ2-1	NA	CASSPGGSNSYNEQFF	TGCGCCAGCAGCCCTGGGGGGAGTAACTCCTACAATGAGCAGTTCTTC
TRBV7-8	NA	TRBJ1-5	NA	CASSPRGEMMGPSNQPQHF	TGTGCCAGCAGTCCTCGGGGGGAGATGATGGGGCCTAGCAATCAGCCCCAGCATTTT
TRBV29-1	NA	TRBJ1-1	NA	CSGRIGEDTEAFF	TGCAGCGGGAGGATTGGCGAGGACACTGAAGCTTTCTTT
TRBV29-1	NA	TRBJ2-7	NA	CSVGAGGAEQYF	TGCAGCGTTGGGGCTGGGGGGGCCGAGCAGTACTTC
TRBV30	NA	TRBJ1-3	TRBD1	CAWSRTGAGNTIYF	TGTGCCTGGAGTCGGACAGGGGCTGGAAACACCATATATTTT
TRBV4-1	few	TRBJ1-2	TRBD1	CASSPDRDRGQVLYGYTF	TGCGCCAGCAGCCCAGATCGGGACAGGGGGCAGGTTTTATATGGCTACACCTTC
TRBV19	NA	TRBJ1-6	NA	CASSPGGNSPLHF	TGTGCCAGTAGTCCCGGTGGTAATTCACCCCTCCACTTT
TRBV5-1	few	TRBJ1-1	TRBD1	CASSATGGQLNTEAFF	TGCGCCAGCAGCGCGACAGGGGGCCAACTGAACACTGAAGCTTTCTTT
TRBV15	few	TRBJ2-7	TRBD2	CATSGRPTPAGGYEQYF	TGTGCCACCAGCGGACGACCAACCCCGGCGGGGGGCTACGAGCAGTACTTC